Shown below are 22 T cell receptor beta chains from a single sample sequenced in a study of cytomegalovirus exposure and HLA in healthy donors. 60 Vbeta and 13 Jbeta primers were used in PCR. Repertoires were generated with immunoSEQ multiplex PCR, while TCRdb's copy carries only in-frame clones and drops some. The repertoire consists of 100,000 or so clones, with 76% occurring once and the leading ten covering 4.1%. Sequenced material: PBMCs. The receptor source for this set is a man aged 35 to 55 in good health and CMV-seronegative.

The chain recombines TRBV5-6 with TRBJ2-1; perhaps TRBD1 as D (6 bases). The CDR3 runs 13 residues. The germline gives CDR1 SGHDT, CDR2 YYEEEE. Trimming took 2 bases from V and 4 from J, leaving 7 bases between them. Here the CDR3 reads CASSFGQYNEQFF. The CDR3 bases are TGTGCCAGCAGCTTTGGACAGTACAATGAGCAGTTCTTC. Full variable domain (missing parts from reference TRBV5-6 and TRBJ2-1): DAGVTQSPTHLIKTRGQQVTLRCSPKSGHDTVSWYQQALGQGPQFIFQYYEEEERQRGNFPDRFSGHQFPNYSSELNVNALLLGDSALYLCASSFGQYNEQFFGPGTRLTVL.

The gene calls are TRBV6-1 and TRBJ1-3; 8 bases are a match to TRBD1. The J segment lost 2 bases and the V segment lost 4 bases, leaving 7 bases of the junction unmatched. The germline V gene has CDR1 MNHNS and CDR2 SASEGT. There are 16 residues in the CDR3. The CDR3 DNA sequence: TGTGCCAGCAGTGGGATCGGACAGGGCACTGGAAACACCATATATTTT. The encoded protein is CASSGIGQGTGNTIYF.

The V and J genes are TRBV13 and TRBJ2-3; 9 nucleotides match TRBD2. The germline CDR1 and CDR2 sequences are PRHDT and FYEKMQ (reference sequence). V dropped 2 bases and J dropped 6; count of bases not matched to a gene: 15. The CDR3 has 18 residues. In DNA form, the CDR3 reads TGTGCCAGCAGCTTATATAGGGGCGGGGGGGCCAGCGATGATACGCAGTATTTT. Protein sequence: CASSLYRGGGASDDTQYF.

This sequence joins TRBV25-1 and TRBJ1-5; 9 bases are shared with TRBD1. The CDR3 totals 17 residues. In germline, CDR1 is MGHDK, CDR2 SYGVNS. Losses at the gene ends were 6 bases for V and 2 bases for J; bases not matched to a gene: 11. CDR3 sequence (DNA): TGTGCCAGCAGCGTTAAACAGGGGGCGCGCGGCAATCAGCCCCAGCATTTT. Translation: CASSVKQGARGNQPQHF.

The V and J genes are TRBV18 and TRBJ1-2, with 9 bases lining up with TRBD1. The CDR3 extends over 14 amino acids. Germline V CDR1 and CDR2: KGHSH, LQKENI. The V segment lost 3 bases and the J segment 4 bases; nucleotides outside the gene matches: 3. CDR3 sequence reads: CASSPPDRGYGYTF. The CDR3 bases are TGTGCCAGCTCACCGCCGGACAGGGGCTATGGCTACACCTTC.

The CDR3 DNA reads TGTGCCAGCAGTTCCCGGGTGAACACTGAAGCTTTCTTT. It is translated as CASSSRVNTEAFF. The chain carries TRBV27 and TRBJ1-1, with D unclear. The CDR3 covers 13 residues. V was shortened by 4 bases and J by 0 bases, with 6 bases between the two germline ends. Per the germline V gene, CDR1 is MNHEY and CDR2 is SMNVEV (reference sequence).

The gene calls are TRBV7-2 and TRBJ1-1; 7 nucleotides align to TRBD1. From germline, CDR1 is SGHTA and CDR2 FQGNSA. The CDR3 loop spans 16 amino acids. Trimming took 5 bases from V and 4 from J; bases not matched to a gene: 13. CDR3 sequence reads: CASSPRKGAVTTEAFF. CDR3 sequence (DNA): TGTGCCAGCAGCCCCCGGAAGGGGGCAGTTACCACTGAAGCTTTCTTT.

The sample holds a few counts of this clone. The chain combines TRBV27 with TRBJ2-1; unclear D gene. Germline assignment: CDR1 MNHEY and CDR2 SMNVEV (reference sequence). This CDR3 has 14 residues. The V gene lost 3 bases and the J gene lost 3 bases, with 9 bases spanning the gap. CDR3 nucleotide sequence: TGTGCCAGCAGTTTTTATAGTGGCTACAATGAGCAGTTCTTC. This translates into CASSFYSGYNEQFF.

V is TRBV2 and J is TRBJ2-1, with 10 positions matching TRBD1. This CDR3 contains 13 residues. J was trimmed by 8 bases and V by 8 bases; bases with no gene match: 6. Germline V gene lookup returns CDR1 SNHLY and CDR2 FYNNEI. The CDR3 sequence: CASLRQGADEQFF. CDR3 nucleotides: TGTGCCAGCCTAAGACAGGGGGCGGATGAGCAGTTCTTC.

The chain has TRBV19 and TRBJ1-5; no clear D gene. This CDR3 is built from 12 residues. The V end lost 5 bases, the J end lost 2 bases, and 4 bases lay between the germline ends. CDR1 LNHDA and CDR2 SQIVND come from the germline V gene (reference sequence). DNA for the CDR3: TGTGCCAGTAGTCGGGGCAATCAGCCCCAGCATTTT. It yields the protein CASSRGNQPQHF.

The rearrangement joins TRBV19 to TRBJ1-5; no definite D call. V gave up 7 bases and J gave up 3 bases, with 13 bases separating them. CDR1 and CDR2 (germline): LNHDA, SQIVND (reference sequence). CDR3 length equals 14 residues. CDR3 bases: TGTGCCAGTACCGGAGGGTTCTCCAATCAGCCCCAGCATTTT. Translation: CASTGGFSNQPQHF.

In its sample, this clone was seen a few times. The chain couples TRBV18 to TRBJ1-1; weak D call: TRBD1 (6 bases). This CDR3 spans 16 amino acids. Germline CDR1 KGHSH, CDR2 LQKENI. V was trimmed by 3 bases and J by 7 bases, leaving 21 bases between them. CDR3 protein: CASSPMGATGKVEAFF. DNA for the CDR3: TGTGCCAGCTCACCGATGGGCGCTACAGGGAAGGTTGAAGCTTTCTTT.

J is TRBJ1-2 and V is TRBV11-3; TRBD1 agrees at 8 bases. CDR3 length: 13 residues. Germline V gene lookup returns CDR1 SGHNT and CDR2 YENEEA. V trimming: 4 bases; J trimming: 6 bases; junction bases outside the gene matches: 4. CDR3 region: CASSSTGGNGYTF. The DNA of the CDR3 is TGTGCCAGCAGCTCAACAGGGGGGAATGGCTACACCTTC.

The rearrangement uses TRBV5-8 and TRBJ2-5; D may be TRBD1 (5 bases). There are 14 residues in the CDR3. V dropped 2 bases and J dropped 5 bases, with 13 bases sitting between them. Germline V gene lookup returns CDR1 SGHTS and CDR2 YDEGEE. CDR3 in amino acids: CASSFGQGLETQYF. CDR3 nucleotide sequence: TGTGCCAGCAGCTTTGGTCAGGGCCTCGAGACCCAGTACTTC.

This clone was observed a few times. CDR3 amino acids: CASSGADRSTEAFF. The CDR3 bases are TGTGCCAGCAGTGGGGCCGACAGAAGCACTGAAGCTTTCTTT. The V gene is TRBV2, the J gene TRBJ1-1; TRBD1 is a possible D gene (5 bases). Per the germline V gene, CDR1 is SNHLY and CDR2 is FYNNEI. CDR3 length: 14 amino acids. Trimming took off 4 bases at V and 4 bases at J, with 13 bases between the two ends.

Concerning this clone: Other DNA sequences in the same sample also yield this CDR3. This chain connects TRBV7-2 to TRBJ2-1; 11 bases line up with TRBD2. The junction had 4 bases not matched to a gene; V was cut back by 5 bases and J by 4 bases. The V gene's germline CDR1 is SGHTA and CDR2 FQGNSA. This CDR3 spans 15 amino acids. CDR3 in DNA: TGTGCCAGCAGCCTGACTAGCGGGGCGTACAATGAGCAGTTCTTC. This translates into CASSLTSGAYNEQFF.

CDR3 residues: CASSLLAGVGEQYF. CDR3 DNA: TGTGCCAGCAGCTTACTAGCAGGGGTGGGCGAGCAGTACTTC. The chain uses TRBV7-8 and TRBJ2-7, with D tentatively TRBD1 (6 bases). Trimming cost V 2 bases and J 6 bases, with 14 bases left between them. Germline loops: CDR1 SGHVS, CDR2 FQNEAQ. This CDR3 region has 14 residues.

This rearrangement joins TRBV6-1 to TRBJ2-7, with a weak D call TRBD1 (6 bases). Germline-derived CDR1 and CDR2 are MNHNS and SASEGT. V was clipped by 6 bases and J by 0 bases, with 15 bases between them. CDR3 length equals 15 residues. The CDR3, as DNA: TGTGCCAGCAGACCAGGGGAAGGCGGCTCCTACGAGCAGTACGTC. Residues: CASRPGEGGSYEQYV.

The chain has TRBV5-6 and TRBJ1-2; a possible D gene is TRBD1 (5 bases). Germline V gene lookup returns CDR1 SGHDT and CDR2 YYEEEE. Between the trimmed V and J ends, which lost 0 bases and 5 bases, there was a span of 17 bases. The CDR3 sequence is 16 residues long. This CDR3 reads CASSLDSGTPAYGYTF. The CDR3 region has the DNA TGTGCCAGCAGCTTGGACTCCGGGACTCCAGCTTATGGCTACACCTTC.

This CDR3 is CASSPAIGQGYEQYF. CDR3 DNA sequence: TGTGCCAGCAGCCCAGCGATAGGACAGGGCTACGAGCAGTACTTC. V gene TRBV7-2 combines with J gene TRBJ2-7; 8 nucleotides align to TRBD1. The J segment lost 3 bases and the V segment lost 5 bases, leaving 9 bases of the junction unmatched. Germline values: CDR1 SGHTA, CDR2 FQGNSA. The CDR3 extends over 15 amino acids.

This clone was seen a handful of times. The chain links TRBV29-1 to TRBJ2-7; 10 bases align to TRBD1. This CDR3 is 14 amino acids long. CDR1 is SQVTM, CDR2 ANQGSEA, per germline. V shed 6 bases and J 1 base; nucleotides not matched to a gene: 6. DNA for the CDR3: TGCAGCGTGACCTGGGACAGGGGATCCTACGAGCAGTACTTC. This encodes CSVTWDRGSYEQYF.

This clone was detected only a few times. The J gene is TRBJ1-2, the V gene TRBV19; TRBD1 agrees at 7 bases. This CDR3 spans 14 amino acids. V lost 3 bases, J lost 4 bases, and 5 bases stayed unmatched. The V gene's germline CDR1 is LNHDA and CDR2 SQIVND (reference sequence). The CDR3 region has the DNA TGTGCCAGTAGTATCGCAGGGGGGAGCTATGGCTACACCTTC. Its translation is CASSIAGGSYGYTF. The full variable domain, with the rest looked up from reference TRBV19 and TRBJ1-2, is DGGITQSPKYLFRKEGQNVTLSCEQNLNHDAMYWYRQDPGQGLRLIYYSQIVNDFQKGDIAEGYSVSREKKESFPLTVTSAQKNPTAFYLCASSIAGGSYGYTFGSGTRLTVV.